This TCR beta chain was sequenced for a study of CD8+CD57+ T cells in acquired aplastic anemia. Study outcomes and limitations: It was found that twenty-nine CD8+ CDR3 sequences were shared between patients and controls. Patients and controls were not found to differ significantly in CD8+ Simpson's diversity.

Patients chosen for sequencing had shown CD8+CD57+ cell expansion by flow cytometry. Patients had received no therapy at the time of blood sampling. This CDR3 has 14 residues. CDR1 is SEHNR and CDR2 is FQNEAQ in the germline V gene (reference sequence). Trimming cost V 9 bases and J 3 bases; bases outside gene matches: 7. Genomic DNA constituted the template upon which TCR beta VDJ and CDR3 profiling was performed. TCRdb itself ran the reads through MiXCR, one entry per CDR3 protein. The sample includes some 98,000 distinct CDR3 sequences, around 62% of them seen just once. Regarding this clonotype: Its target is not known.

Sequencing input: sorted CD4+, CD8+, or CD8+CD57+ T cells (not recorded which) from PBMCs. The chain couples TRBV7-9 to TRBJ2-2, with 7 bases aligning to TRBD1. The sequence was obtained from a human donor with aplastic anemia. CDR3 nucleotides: TGTGCCAGACCAAGGGGGCGCGACACCGGGGAGCTGTTTTTT. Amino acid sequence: CARPRGRDTGELFF.